This T cell receptor beta chain was captured in a study of T cells expressing NK-cell markers. TCRdb derives one entry per CDR3 protein from the 5' RACE reads, leaving out DNA. This repertoire includes roughly 300,000 distinct CDR3 sequences. Sequencing input: blood T cells: a sorted CD56 or NKG2C T cell subset, CD4+ or CD8+ T cells, or bulk PBMC T cells (not recorded which). The clonotype was recovered from a woman between 18 and 69 years old in good health.

This chain's CDR3 is CASSSTQSNEQFF. This chain connects TRBV5-6 to TRBJ2-1. The CDR3 spans 13 residues. Germline V gene sequence: CDR1 SGHDT, CDR2 YYEEEE.